This T cell receptor (beta chain) was documented in a study of cytomegalovirus exposure and HLA in healthy donors. Among the 110 or so subjects of the validation cohort, separate from the roughly 730-subject first cohort, were the donors. With regard to this clone: What it recognizes is unknown.

Some clones are missing from TCRdb's copy, which holds only in-frame ones; the method was immunoSEQ multiplex PCR. The sample carries a few hundred thousand clones, about nine tenths recorded once. The CDR3 contains 13 residues. Germline CDR1 reads MNHEY; CDR2 reads SVGAGI. V lost 4 bases and J lost 5, with 8 bases in between. Study-level findings and limits: Overall, approximately 150 TCR beta chains were annotated as cytomegalovirus-associated.

The sample consisted of PBMCs. The J gene is TRBJ2-2, the V gene TRBV6-5; D might be TRBD1 (5 bases). The sequence derives from a young woman in good health and CMV-seronegative. The CDR3 loop reads CASSWGRTGELFF. In DNA, the CDR3 is TGTGCCAGCAGTTGGGGCAGGACCGGGGAGCTGTTTTTT.